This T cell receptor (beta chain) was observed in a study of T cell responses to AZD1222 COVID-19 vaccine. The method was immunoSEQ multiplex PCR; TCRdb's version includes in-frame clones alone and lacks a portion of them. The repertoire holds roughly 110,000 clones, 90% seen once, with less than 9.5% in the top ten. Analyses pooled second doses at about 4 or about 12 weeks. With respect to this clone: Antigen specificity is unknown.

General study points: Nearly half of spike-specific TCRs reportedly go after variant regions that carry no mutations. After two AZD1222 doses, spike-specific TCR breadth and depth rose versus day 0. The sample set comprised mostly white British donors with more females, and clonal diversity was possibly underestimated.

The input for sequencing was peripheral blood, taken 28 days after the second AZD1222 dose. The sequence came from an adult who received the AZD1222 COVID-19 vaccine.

The DNA for the CDR3 is TGTGCCAGCAGACCCCAGGATGCCTATGGCTACACCTTC. Translated: CASRPQDAYGYTF. V is TRBV5-4 and J is TRBJ1-2; no clear D gene. The CDR3 spans 13 residues. Germline assignment: CDR1 SGHNT and CDR2 YYREEE (reference sequence). Trimming pared 5 bases from V and 4 bases from J, leaving 12 bases between.